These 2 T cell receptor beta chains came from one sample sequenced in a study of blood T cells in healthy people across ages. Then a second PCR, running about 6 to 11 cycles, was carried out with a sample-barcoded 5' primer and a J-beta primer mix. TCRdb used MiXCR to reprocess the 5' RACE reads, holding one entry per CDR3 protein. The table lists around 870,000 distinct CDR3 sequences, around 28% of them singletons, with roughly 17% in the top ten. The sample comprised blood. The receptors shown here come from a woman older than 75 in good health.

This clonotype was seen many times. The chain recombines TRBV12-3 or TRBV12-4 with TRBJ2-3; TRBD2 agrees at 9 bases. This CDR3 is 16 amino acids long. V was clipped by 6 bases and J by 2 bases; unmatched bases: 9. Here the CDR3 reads CASRTLERGATDTQYF. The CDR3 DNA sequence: TGTGCCAGCAGGACCCTAGAGCGGGGGGCCACAGATACGCAGTATTTT.

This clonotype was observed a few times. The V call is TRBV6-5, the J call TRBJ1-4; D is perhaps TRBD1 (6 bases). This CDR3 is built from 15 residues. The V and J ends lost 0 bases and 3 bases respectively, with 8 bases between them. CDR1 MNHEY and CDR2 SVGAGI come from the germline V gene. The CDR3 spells CASSYSGQANEKLFF. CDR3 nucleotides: TGTGCCAGCAGTTACTCGGGACAAGCTAATGAAAAACTGTTTTTT.